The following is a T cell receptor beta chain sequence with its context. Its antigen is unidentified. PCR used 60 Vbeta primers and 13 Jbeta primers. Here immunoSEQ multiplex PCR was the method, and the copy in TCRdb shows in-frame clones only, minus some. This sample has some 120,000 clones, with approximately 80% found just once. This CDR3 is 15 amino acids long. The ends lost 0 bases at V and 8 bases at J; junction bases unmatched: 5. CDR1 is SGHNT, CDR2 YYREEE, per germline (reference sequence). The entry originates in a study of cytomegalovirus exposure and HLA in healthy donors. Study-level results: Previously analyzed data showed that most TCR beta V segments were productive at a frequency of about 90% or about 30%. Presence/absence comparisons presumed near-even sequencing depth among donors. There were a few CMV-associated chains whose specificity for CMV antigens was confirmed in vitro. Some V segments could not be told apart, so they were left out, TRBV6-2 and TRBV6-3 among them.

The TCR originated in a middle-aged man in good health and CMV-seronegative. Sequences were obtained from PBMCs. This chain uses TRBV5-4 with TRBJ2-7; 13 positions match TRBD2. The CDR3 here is CASSLGTSGSVKQYF. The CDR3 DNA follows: TGTGCCAGCAGCTTGGGGACTAGCGGGAGTGTTAAGCAGTACTTC.